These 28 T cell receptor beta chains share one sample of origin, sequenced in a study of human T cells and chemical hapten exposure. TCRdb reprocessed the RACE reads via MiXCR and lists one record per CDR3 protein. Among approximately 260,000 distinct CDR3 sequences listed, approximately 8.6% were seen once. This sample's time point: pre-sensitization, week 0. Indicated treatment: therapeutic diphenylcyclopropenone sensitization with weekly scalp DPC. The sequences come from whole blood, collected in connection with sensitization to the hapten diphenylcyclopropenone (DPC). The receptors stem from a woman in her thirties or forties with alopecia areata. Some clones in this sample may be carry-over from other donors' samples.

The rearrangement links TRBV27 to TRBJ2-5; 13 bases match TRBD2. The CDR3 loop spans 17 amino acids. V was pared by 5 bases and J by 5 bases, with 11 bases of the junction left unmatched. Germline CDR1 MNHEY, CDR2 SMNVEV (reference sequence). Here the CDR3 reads CASSPDHGLAGAETQYF. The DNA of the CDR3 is TGTGCCAGCAGTCCCGATCACGGACTAGCGGGAGCTGAGACCCAGTACTTC.

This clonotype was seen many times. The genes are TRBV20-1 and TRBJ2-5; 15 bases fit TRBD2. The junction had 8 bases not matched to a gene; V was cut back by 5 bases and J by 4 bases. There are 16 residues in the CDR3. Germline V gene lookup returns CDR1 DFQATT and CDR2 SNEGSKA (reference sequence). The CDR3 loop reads CSAFPGLAGGRETQYF. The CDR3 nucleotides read TGCAGTGCTTTCCCCGGACTAGCGGGAGGGCGAGAGACCCAGTACTTC.

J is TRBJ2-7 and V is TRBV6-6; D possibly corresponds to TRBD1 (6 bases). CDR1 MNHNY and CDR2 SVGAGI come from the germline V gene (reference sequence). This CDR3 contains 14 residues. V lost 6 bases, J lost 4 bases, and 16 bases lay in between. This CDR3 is CASRTGRTIYEQYF. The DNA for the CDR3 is TGTGCCAGCAGGACAGGCAGAACGATTTACGAGCAGTACTTC.

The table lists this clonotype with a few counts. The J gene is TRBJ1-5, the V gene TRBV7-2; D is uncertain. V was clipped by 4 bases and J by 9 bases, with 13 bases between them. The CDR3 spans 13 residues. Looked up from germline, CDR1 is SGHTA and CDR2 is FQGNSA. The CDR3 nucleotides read TGTGCCAGCAGCTACAAGCCCCTAGGGCCCCAGCATTTT. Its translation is CASSYKPLGPQHF.

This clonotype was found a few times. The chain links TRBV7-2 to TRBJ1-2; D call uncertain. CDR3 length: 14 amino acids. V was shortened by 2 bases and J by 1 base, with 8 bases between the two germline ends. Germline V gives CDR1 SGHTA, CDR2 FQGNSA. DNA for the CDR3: TGTGCCAGCAGCTTAAATACAGATAACTATGGCTACACCTTC. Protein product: CASSLNTDNYGYTF. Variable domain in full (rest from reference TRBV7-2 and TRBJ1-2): GAGVSQSPSNKVTEKGKDVELRCDPISGHTALYWYRQSLGQGLEFLIYFQGNSAPDKSGLPSDRFSAERTGGSVSTLTIQRTQQEDSAVYLCASSLNTDNYGYTFGSGTRLTVV.

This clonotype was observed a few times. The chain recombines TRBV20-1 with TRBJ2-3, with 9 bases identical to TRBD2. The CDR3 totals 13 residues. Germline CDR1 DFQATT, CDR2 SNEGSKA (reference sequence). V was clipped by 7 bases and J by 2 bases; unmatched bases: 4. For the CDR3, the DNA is TGCAGTGTTGGCGGGAGGGCCACAGATACGCAGTATTTT. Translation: CSVGGRATDTQYF.

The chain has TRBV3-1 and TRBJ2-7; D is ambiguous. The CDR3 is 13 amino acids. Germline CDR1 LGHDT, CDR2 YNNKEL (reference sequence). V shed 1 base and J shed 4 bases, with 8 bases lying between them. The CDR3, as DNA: TGTGCCAGCAGCCAAGTCGACACATACGAGCAGTACTTC. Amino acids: CASSQVDTYEQYF.

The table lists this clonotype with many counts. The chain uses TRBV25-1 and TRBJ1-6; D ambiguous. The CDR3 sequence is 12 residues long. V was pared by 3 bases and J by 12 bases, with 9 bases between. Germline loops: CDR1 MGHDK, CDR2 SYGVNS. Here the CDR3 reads CASSDGGLPLHF. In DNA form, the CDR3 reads TGTGCCAGCAGTGACGGCGGGTTACCCCTCCACTTT.

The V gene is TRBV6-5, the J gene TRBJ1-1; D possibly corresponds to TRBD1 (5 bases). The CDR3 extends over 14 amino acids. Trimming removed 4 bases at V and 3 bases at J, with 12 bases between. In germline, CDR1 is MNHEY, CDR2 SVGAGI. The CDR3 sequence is CASSWGRTHTEAFF. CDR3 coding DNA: TGTGCCAGCAGTTGGGGCAGGACCCACACTGAAGCTTTCTTT.

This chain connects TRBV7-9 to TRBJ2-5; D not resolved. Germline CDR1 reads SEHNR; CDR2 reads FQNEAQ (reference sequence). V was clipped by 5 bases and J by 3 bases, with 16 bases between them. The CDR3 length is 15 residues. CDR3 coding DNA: TGTGCCAGCAGCAATAGCCGGCGACGGGAAGAGACCCAGTACTTC. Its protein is CASSNSRRREETQYF.

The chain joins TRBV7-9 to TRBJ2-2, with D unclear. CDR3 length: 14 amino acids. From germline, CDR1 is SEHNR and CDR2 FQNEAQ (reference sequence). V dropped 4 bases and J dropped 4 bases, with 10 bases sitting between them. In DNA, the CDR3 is TGTGCCAGCAGCTCCGACACAATCACCGGGGAGCTGTTTTTT. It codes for CASSSDTITGELFF.

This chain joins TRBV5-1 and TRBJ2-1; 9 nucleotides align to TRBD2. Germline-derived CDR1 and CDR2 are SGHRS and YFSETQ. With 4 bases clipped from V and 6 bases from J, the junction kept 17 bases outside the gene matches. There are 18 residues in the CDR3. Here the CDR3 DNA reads TGCGCCAGCAGCCCCGAGGGGCCTAGCGGGGCCCTCAGCAATGAGCAGTTCTTC. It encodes CASSPEGPSGALSNEQFF.

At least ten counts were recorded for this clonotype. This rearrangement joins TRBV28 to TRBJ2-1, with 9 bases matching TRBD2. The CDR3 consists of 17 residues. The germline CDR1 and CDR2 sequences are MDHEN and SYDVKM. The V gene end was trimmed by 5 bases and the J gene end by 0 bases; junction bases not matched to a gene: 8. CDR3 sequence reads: CASSIPSSGVSYNEQFF. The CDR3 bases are TGTGCCAGCAGTATTCCCTCTAGCGGGGTCTCCTACAATGAGCAGTTCTTC.

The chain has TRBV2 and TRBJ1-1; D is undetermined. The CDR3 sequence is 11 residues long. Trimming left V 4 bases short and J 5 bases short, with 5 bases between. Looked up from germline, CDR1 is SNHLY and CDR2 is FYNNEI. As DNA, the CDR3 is TGTGCCAGCAGTGCAGAAACTGAAGCTTTCTTT. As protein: CASSAETEAFF.

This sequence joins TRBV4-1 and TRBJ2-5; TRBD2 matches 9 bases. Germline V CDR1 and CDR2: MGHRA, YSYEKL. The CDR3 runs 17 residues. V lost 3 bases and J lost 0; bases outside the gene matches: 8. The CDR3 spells CASSHTLAGRDQETQYF. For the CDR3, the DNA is TGCGCCAGCAGCCATACGCTAGCGGGACGCGACCAAGAGACCCAGTACTTC.

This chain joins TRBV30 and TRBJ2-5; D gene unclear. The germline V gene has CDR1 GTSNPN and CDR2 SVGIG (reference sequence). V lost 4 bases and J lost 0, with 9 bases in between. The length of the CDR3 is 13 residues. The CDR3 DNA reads TGTGCCTGGAAGTTTCCCCACCAAGAGACCCAGTACTTC. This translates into CAWKFPHQETQYF.

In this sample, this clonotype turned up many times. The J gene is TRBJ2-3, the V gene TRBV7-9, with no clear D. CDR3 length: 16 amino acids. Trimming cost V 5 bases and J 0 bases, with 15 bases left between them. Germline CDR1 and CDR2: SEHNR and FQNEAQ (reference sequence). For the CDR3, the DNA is TGTGCCAGCAGCCCATCGACGGTTGCTAGCACAGATACGCAGTATTTT. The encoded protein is CASSPSTVASTDTQYF.

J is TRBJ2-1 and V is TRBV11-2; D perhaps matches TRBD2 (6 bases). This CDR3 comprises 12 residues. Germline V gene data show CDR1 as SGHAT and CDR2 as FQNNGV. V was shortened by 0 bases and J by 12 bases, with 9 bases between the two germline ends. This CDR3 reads CASSLEYSGQFF. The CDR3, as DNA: TGTGCCAGCAGCTTAGAGTATAGCGGGCAGTTCTTC.

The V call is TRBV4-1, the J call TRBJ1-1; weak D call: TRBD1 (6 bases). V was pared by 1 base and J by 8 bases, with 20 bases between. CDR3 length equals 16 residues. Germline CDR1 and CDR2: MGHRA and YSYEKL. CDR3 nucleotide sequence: TGCGCCAGCAGCCAAGGGGGGCGGGGAGACTCAGGGGAAGCTTTCTTT. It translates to CASSQGGRGDSGEAFF.

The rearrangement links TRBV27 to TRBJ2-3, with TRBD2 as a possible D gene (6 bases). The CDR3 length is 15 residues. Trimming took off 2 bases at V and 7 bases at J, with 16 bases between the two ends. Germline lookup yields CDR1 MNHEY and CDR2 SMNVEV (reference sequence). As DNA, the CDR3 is TGTGCCAGCAGTTTAGTGACTAGGTCCGCATATACGCAGTATTTT. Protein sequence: CASSLVTRSAYTQYF.

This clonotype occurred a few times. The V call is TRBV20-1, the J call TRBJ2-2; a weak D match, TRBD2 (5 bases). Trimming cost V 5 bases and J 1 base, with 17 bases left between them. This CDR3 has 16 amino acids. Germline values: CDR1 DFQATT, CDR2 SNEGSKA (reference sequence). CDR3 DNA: TGCAGTGCTGAGGGCGATGTGTTCCGGAACACCGGGGAGCTGTTTTTT. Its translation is CSAEGDVFRNTGELFF.

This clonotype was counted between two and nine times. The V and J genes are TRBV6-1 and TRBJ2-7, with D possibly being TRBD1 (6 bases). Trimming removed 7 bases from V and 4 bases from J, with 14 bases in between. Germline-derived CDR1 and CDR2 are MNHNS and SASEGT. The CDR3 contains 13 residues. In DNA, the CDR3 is TGTGCCAGCACTCACGACAGGAGTTACGAGCAGTACTTC. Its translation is CASTHDRSYEQYF.

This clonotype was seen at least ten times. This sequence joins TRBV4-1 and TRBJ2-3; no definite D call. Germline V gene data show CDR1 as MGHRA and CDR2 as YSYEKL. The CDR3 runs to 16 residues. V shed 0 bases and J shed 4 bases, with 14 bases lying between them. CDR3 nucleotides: TGCGCCAGCAGCCAAGATCCCACTACCTGGGCAGATACGCAGTATTTT. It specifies CASSQDPTTWADTQYF.

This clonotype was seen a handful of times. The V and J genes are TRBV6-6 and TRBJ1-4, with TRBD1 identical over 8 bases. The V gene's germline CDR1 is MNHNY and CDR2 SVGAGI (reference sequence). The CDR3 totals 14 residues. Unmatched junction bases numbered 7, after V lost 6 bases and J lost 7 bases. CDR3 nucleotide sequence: TGTGCCAGCAGCCCAGACAGGGGTGGTGAAAAACTGTTTTTT. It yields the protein CASSPDRGGEKLFF.

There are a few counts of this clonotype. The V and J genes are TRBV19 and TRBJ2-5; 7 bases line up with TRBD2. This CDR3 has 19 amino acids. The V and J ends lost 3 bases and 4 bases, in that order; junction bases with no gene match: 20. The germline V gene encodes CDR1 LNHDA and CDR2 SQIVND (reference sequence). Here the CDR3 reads CASSIRLAVPPSGRETQYF. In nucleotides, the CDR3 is TGTGCCAGTAGTATTCGGCTAGCGGTCCCCCCATCTGGCCGAGAGACCCAGTACTTC.

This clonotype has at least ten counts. The CDR3 DNA reads as TGCAGCGTCGGCGGCAGCTCTGGGGCCAACGTCCTGACTTTC. Translated, it gives CSVGGSSGANVLTF. The genes are TRBV29-1 and TRBJ2-6; the D is unclear. V was shortened by 6 bases and J by 0 bases, with 9 bases between the two germline ends. CDR3 size: 14 residues. CDR1 and CDR2 (germline): SQVTM, ANQGSEA. The full variable domain, with the rest looked up from reference TRBV29-1 and TRBJ2-6, is SAVISQKPSRDICQRGTSLTIQCQVDSQVTMMFWYRQQPGQSLTLIATANQGSEATYESGFVIDKFPISRPNLTFSTLTVSNMSPEDSSIYLCSVGGSSGANVLTFGAGSRLTVL.

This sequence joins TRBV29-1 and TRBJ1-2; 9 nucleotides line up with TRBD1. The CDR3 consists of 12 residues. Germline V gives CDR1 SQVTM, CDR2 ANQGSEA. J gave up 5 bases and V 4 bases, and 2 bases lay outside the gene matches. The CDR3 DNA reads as TGCAGCGTTGGGACAGGGGAATATGGCTACACCTTC. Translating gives CSVGTGEYGYTF.

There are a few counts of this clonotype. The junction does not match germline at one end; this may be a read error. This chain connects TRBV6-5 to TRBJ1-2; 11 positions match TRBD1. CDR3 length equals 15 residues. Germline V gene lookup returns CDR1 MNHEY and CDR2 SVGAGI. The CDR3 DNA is TGTGCCAGCAGACCCGGACAGGGGGCGGACTACGGCTACACCTTC. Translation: CASRPGQGADYGYTF.